This paragraph covers one T cell receptor beta chain sequence. From germline, CDR1 is GTSNPN and CDR2 SVGIG (reference sequence). The CDR3 runs to 17 residues. V was pared by 1 base and J by 5 bases, with 14 bases of the junction left unmatched. This entry comes from a study of blood T cell repertoires in COVID-19. In the study overall: The origin of the acute and convalescent COVID-19 samples was the United States, Italy and Spain.

The table came from immunoSEQ multiplex PCR; TCRdb's copy has only in-frame clones and leaves some out. The sample yields roughly 280,000 clones, 80% to 90% seen once. The study counted Cohort 3 donors as recovered given two negative PCRs, clearance, or symptom resolution. The sequence was obtained from a woman aged 18-29 years who had recovered from COVID-19. The chain recombines TRBV30 with TRBJ1-5; 7 nucleotides match TRBD1. Specimen: PBMCs or T cells enriched from blood (not recorded which). The CDR3 DNA sequence: TGTGCCTGGAGTGCCCGGGGACTAGGGGGCTGGGATCAGCCCCAGCATTTT. Translated, it gives CAWSARGLGGWDQPQHF.